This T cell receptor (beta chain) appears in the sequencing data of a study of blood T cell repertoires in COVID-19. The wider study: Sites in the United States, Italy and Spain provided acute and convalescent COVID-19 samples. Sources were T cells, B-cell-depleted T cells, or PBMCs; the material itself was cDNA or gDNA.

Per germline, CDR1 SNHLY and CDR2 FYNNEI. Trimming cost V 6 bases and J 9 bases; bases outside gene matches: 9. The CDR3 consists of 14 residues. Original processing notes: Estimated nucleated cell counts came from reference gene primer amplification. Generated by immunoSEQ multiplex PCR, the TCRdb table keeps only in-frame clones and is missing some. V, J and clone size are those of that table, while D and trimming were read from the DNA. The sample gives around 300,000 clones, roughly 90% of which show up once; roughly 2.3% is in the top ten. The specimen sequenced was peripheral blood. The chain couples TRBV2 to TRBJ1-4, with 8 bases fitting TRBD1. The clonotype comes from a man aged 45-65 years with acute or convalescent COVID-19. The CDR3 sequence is CASRGQAISQKLFF. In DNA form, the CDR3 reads TGTGCCAGCAGGGGACAGGCGATTAGTCAAAAACTGTTTTTT. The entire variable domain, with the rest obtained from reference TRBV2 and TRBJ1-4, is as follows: EPEVTQTPSHQVTQMGQEVILRCVPISNHLYFYWYRQILGQKVEFLVSFYNNEISEKSEIFDDQFSVERPDGSNFTLKIRSTKLEDSAMYFCASRGQAISQKLFFGSGTQLSVL.